A single sample is the source of the 27 T cell receptor beta chains below, sequenced in a study of shared clonotypes between healthy human individuals. The repertoire was sequenced with immunoSEQ multiplex PCR; TCRdb's copy has only in-frame clones and lacks some. This sample yields around 1.9 million clones, of which approximately 94% are seen a single time; under 2% belongs to the top ten. The naive CD8 fraction comprised CD45RO-negative cells positively selected for CCR7 and excluded terminally differentiated effector memory CD45RA+ cells. The sequenced sample consisted of naive CD8+ T cells from PBMCs. The receptors were gathered from a man younger than 35 in good health. Some clones in this sample may be carry-over from other donors' samples.

The chain has TRBV6-5 and TRBJ2-7; D is possibly TRBD1 (7 bases). The V end lost 1 base, the J end lost 0 bases, and 13 bases lay between the germline ends. Germline loops: CDR1 MNHEY, CDR2 SVGAGI. CDR3 length: 16 amino acids. The CDR3 here is CASSYYGGGSSYEQYF. CDR3 DNA sequence: TGTGCCAGCAGTTACTATGGAGGGGGCTCCTCCTACGAGCAGTACTTC.

V is TRBV7-8 and J is TRBJ2-3; possible D gene TRBD2, 6 bases. CDR1 is SGHVS, CDR2 FQNEAQ, per germline. V was clipped by 0 bases and J by 4 bases, with 14 bases between them. The CDR3 runs 16 residues. The CDR3 bases are TGTGCCAGCAGCTTAGCGTACGGGAGACTCGCAGATACGCAGTATTTT. Translated: CASSLAYGRLADTQYF.

The chain is built from TRBV28 and TRBJ1-1; TRBD1 might be the D (6 bases). CDR1 MDHEN and CDR2 SYDVKM come from the germline V gene. The CDR3 consists of 15 residues. V lost 6 bases and J lost 2, with 16 bases in between. CDR3 DNA: TGTGCCAGCAGCCCCGAGGGAGGGGGAAACACTGAAGCTTTCTTT. It is translated as CASSPEGGGNTEAFF.

The chain links TRBV7-8 to TRBJ2-1; 12 nucleotides agree with TRBD2. Germline CDR1 SGHVS, CDR2 FQNEAQ. The CDR3 runs to 16 residues. The V gene end was trimmed by 4 bases and the J gene end by 7 bases; junction bases not matched to a gene: 8. CDR3 protein: CASSSKLAGGTNEQFF. The CDR3 DNA follows: TGTGCCAGCAGCTCCAAACTAGCGGGGGGAACAAATGAGCAGTTCTTC.

The V call is TRBV15, the J call TRBJ2-3; D is undetermined. Germline V gene data show CDR1 as LNHNV and CDR2 as YYDKDF (reference sequence). V lost 3 bases to trimming and J lost 2 bases, with 12 bases between them. The CDR3 has 15 amino acids. This CDR3 reads CATSSPPDLTDTQYF. The DNA for the CDR3 is TGTGCCACCAGCAGCCCCCCGGACCTCACAGATACGCAGTATTTT.

The CDR3 sequence is CASSVRGTLDNEQFF. The DNA of the CDR3 is TGTGCCAGCAGCGTACGCGGGACTTTAGACAATGAGCAGTTCTTC. The chain employs TRBV9 and TRBJ2-1; maybe TRBD2 (6 bases). Trimming removed 1 base at V and 5 bases at J, with 13 bases between. This CDR3 contains 15 residues. In germline, CDR1 is SGDLS, CDR2 YYNGEE.

The rearrangement links TRBV4-1 to TRBJ1-4; TRBD1 agrees at 7 bases. The V gene end was trimmed by 2 bases and the J gene end by 3 bases; junction bases not matched to a gene: 3. CDR3 length: 15 residues. Per germline, CDR1 MGHRA and CDR2 YSYEKL. CDR3 sequence: CASSQLTGANEKLFF. In DNA, the CDR3 is TGCGCCAGCAGCCAACTCACAGGGGCTAATGAAAAACTGTTTTTT.

This chain connects TRBV11-2 to TRBJ2-3; 9 positions match TRBD2. CDR3 length equals 18 residues. Germline-derived CDR1 and CDR2 are SGHAT and FQNNGV. The junction had 17 bases not matched to a gene; V was cut back by 5 bases and J by 5 bases. The CDR3 spells CASSLLAFIAGVGDTQYF. CDR3 DNA sequence: TGTGCCAGCAGCCTACTCGCCTTTATAGCGGGAGTGGGAGATACGCAGTATTTT.

V and J are TRBV19 and TRBJ1-2, with D uncertain. Trimming stripped 6 bases from V and 10 bases from J, with 12 bases between. The CDR3 has 11 amino acids. Germline CDR1 reads LNHDA; CDR2 reads SQIVND (reference sequence). The chain's CDR3 is CASRTLGIYTF. Written as DNA, the CDR3 is TGTGCCAGTAGAACTTTGGGGATCTACACCTTC.

Concerning this clone itself: Other DNA sequences in the same sample also yield this CDR3. This rearrangement joins TRBV27 to TRBJ2-7; D ambiguous. Germline-derived CDR1 and CDR2 are MNHEY and SMNVEV (reference sequence). This CDR3 is 15 amino acids long. V was cut by 3 bases and J by 3 bases, with 15 bases left in between. CDR3 sequence: CASSLLGQDLYEQYF. CDR3 DNA sequence: TGTGCCAGCAGTTTGTTAGGCCAGGACCTCTACGAGCAGTACTTC.

The genes are TRBV30 and TRBJ1-2, with TRBD1 matching over 7 bases. CDR3 length: 14 residues. CDR1 GTSNPN and CDR2 SVGIG come from the germline V gene (reference sequence). V was pared by 5 bases and J by 8 bases, with 14 bases of the junction left unmatched. CDR3 nucleotides: TGTGCCTGGTTACAAACAGGGGCGTCAGGGGGCTACACCTTC. It specifies CAWLQTGASGGYTF.

The CDR3 nucleotides read TGTGCCAGCAGTTACGGGTGGGAGGGGCAGGCAAACATTCAGTACTTC. Translating gives CASSYGWEGQANIQYF. V usage is TRBV6-6 and J usage is TRBJ2-4; 7 bases are a match to TRBD2. CDR3 length: 16 amino acids. CDR1 is MNHNY and CDR2 is SVGAGI in the germline V gene (reference sequence). J was trimmed by 6 bases and V by 2 bases; bases with no gene match: 10.

The V call is TRBV5-1, the J call TRBJ1-3, with a weak D call TRBD1 (5 bases). CDR1 and CDR2 from the germline V gene are SGHRS and YFSETQ. The CDR3 is 15 amino acids. Trimming stripped 0 bases from V and 0 bases from J, with 7 bases between. The CDR3 spells CASSLEGASGNTIYF. The CDR3 nucleotides are TGCGCCAGCAGCTTGGAAGGGGCCTCTGGAAACACCATATATTTT.

The chain joins TRBV10-2 to TRBJ2-3; 13 bases line up with TRBD2. The CDR3 spans 16 residues. V shed 8 bases, J shed 7 bases, and the junction held 12 bases outside the gene matches. Germline V gives CDR1 WSHSY, CDR2 SAAADI. CDR3 DNA sequence: TGCGCCAGCTGGGGACTAGCGGGAAGAAGAGGGTATACGCAGTATTTT. It encodes CASWGLAGRRGYTQYF.

Only one count was recorded for this clone. The chain employs TRBV7-9 and TRBJ2-1; 9 nucleotides line up with TRBD1. The germline V gene encodes CDR1 SEHNR and CDR2 FQNEAQ (reference sequence). The CDR3 length is 15 residues. The junction had 7 bases not matched to a gene; V was cut back by 5 bases and J by 5 bases. CDR3 DNA sequence: TGTGCCAGCAGCGAACGGGACAGGGTTAACAATGAGCAGTTCTTC. Translated, it gives CASSERDRVNNEQFF.

V is TRBV9 and J is TRBJ1-1, with D unresolved. Trimming removed 4 bases from V and 1 base from J, with 11 bases in between. Germline CDR1 reads SGDLS; CDR2 reads YYNGEE. CDR3 length equals 14 residues. CDR3: CASSPELGNTEAFF. DNA for the CDR3: TGTGCCAGCAGCCCGGAACTAGGGAACACTGAAGCTTTCTTT.

The chain carries TRBV7-8 and TRBJ2-1, with 7 bases matching TRBD2. CDR1 is SGHVS and CDR2 is FQNEAQ in the germline V gene. With V trimmed by 1 base and J by 2 bases, 5 bases remained unmatched. The CDR3 extends over 16 amino acids. The CDR3 DNA reads TGTGCCAGCAGCTTAGTCGGCGGGAGCGCCTACAATGAGCAGTTCTTC. It encodes CASSLVGGSAYNEQFF. The full variable domain, with the rest looked up from reference TRBV7-8 and TRBJ2-1, is GAGVSQSPRYKVAKRGQDVALRCDPISGHVSLFWYQQALGQGPEFLTYFQNEAQLDKSGLPSDRFFAERPEGSVSTLKIQRTQQEDSAVYLCASSLVGGSAYNEQFFGPGTRLTVL.

The rearrangement joins TRBV7-3 to TRBJ2-3; possibly TRBD1 for D (6 bases). Germline-derived CDR1 and CDR2 are SGHTA and FQGTGA. The CDR3 sequence is 14 residues long. V dropped 6 bases and J dropped 2 bases, with 12 bases sitting between them. CDR3 in DNA: TGTGCCAGCAGGGGGCAGGGGAACACAGATACGCAGTATTTT. Residues: CASRGQGNTDTQYF.

This chain links TRBV7-8 with TRBJ2-2; the D gene is possibly TRBD2 (6 bases). Germline CDR1 SGHVS, CDR2 FQNEAQ. Trimming took off 3 bases at V and 10 bases at J, with 12 bases between the two ends. CDR3 length: 13 residues. As DNA, the CDR3 is TGTGCCAGCAGCTTTCGTCCGGGGGAGGAGCTGTTTTTT. Translation: CASSFRPGEELFF.

V and J are TRBV11-3 and TRBJ2-7; D is uncertain. The ends were cut back, 5 bases at V and 0 bases at J, with 8 bases in the middle. The CDR3 loop spans 13 amino acids. From germline, CDR1 is SGHNT and CDR2 YENEEA. The CDR3 coding sequence is TGTGCCAGCAGCCCTCCTAACTCCTACGAGCAGTACTTC. Encoded protein: CASSPPNSYEQYF.

The V and J genes are TRBV7-9 and TRBJ2-7; perhaps TRBD2 as D (7 bases). V lost 4 bases and J lost 5, with 24 bases in between. CDR3 size: 17 residues. Per the germline V gene, CDR1 is SEHNR and CDR2 is FQNEAQ (reference sequence). The CDR3 protein is CASSSIIRGGSGHEQYF. The CDR3 coding sequence is TGTGCCAGCAGCTCAATTATCAGGGGAGGGTCAGGCCACGAGCAGTACTTC.

V gene TRBV9 combines with J gene TRBJ1-2; D call uncertain. Germline V gives CDR1 SGDLS, CDR2 YYNGEE. This CDR3 comprises 15 residues. The V end lost 3 bases, the J end lost 7 bases, and 19 bases lay between the germline ends. CDR3 loop: CASSDNLRVVSGYTF. Written as DNA, the CDR3 is TGTGCCAGCAGCGATAACCTCCGGGTGGTCAGTGGCTACACCTTC.

In DNA form, the CDR3 reads TGTGCCAGCAGCTTAGTCCCCGGCGGCACCGGGGAGCTGTTTTTT. It encodes CASSLVPGGTGELFF. This chain joins TRBV7-3 and TRBJ2-2; D uncertain. The CDR3 loop spans 15 amino acids. V shed 2 bases and J shed 4 bases, with 11 bases lying between them. Germline V lookup: CDR1 SGHTA, CDR2 FQGTGA.

The V gene is TRBV27, the J gene TRBJ2-7, with 7 bases identical to TRBD2. V dropped 6 bases and J dropped 3; count of bases not matched to a gene: 5. Germline V CDR1 and CDR2: MNHEY, SMNVEV (reference sequence). The CDR3 loop spans 13 amino acids. CDR3 sequence: CASRLAAYYEQYF. In nucleotides, the CDR3 is TGTGCCAGCAGGCTAGCGGCCTACTACGAGCAGTACTTC.

This rearrangement joins TRBV9 to TRBJ1-4; unclear D gene. The CDR3 has 14 residues. The germline V gene encodes CDR1 SGDLS and CDR2 YYNGEE. V shed 0 bases and J shed 8 bases, with 11 bases lying between them. CDR3 sequence (DNA): TGTGCCAGCAGCGTAGGGTGGGGATACGAAAAACTGTTTTTT. This codes for CASSVGWGYEKLFF.

This clone was seen once. The sample carries other DNA sequences with the same CDR3. This rearrangement joins TRBV27 to TRBJ2-1; D is unclear. V lost 3 bases to trimming and J lost 0 bases, with 9 bases between them. Germline-derived CDR1 and CDR2 are MNHEY and SMNVEV (reference sequence). This CDR3 contains 15 residues. The CDR3 region has the DNA TGTGCCAGCAGTTTGGGCCCCAACTCCTACAATGAGCAGTTCTTC. Its translation is CASSLGPNSYNEQFF.

This chain uses TRBV6-5 with TRBJ1-2, with D possibly being TRBD1 (5 bases). V was trimmed by 5 bases and J by 2 bases, leaving 12 bases between them. This CDR3 has 14 amino acids. Germline CDR1 and CDR2: MNHEY and SVGAGI. The CDR3 sequence is CASSNFGTNYGYTF. CDR3 nucleotides: TGTGCCAGCAGTAACTTCGGGACGAACTATGGCTACACCTTC.